A single sample is the source of the 26 T cell receptor beta chains below, sequenced in a study of shared clonotypes between healthy human individuals. The repertoire was sequenced with immunoSEQ multiplex PCR; TCRdb's copy has only in-frame clones and lacks some. The sample comprises under 750,000 clones, roughly 72% of which are singletons, and less than 2% rests with the top ten. Material for sequencing was memory CD4+ T cells sorted from blood. Sample subset: CD45RA-negative fraction. These receptors came from a woman in her 30s in good health.

The chain employs TRBV27 and TRBJ1-1; possible D gene TRBD1, 5 bases. Trimming took 5 bases from V and 0 from J, leaving 13 bases between them. The CDR3 is 15 residues long. Germline V CDR1 and CDR2: MNHEY, SMNVEV (reference sequence). Here the CDR3 DNA reads TGTGCCAGCAGTCGATTAGACAGTTTGAACACTGAAGCTTTCTTT. Translating gives CASSRLDSLNTEAFF.

The V gene is TRBV5-1, the J gene TRBJ2-1; 9 positions agree with TRBD1. The CDR3 spans 14 residues. The germline V gene encodes CDR1 SGHRS and CDR2 YFSETQ. Germline trimming cut 2 bases from V and 8 bases from J; bases unmatched to any gene: 5. The CDR3 sequence is CASSLGDRAYEQFF. Here the CDR3 DNA reads TGCGCCAGCAGCTTAGGGGACAGGGCGTATGAGCAGTTCTTC.

The sample holds a few counts of this clone. The V call is TRBV5-1, the J call TRBJ1-2, with D possibly matching TRBD1 (6 bases). Germline loops: CDR1 SGHRS, CDR2 YFSETQ. Trimming left V 4 bases short and J 8 bases short, with 12 bases between. This CDR3 is built from 12 residues. The CDR3 region has the DNA TGCGCCAGCAGCATAACAGGGCTCGGCTACACCTTC. Its protein is CASSITGLGYTF.

The sample holds a few counts of this clone. The chain is built from TRBV5-6 and TRBJ2-5, with a tentative D call TRBD2 (5 bases). The CDR3 is 13 residues long. Germline CDR1 reads SGHDT; CDR2 reads YYEEEE. The V end lost 2 bases, the J end lost 3 bases, and 8 bases lay between the germline ends. The CDR3 loop is CASSFPGEETQYF. CDR3 bases: TGTGCCAGCAGCTTTCCCGGGGAAGAGACCCAGTACTTC.

This chain connects TRBV27 to TRBJ2-1; a possible D gene is TRBD1 (6 bases). Germline V gene sequence: CDR1 MNHEY, CDR2 SMNVEV (reference sequence). The germline V and J ends were trimmed by 5 bases and 4 bases, with 27 bases remaining between them. This CDR3 spans 19 amino acids. The CDR3, as DNA: TGTGCCAGCAGTGGCACGTACCGCAGGGGTGCCGGGGCTTACAATGAGCAGTTCTTC. It is translated as CASSGTYRRGAGAYNEQFF.

The chain carries TRBV7-3 and TRBJ2-3; 10 bases are a match to TRBD2. The CDR3 extends over 16 amino acids. Germline loops: CDR1 SGHTA, CDR2 FQGTGA. V dropped 5 bases and J dropped 5; count of bases not matched to a gene: 10. The CDR3 is CASSHYTSGTLDTQYF. The CDR3 DNA reads as TGTGCCAGCAGCCATTACACTAGCGGGACGTTAGATACGCAGTATTTT.

This chain uses TRBV29-1 with TRBJ2-1; a possible D gene is TRBD1 (6 bases). The CDR3 covers 15 residues. Germline CDR1 reads SQVTM; CDR2 reads ANQGSEA. Trimming removed 4 bases from V and 2 bases from J, with 15 bases in between. CDR3 sequence (DNA): TGCAGCGTTGGTGGAAGACAGGTTGCCTACAATGAGCAGTTCTTC. Its protein is CSVGGRQVAYNEQFF.

The CDR3 here is CASSESRDQPQHF. In DNA form, the CDR3 reads TGCGCCAGCAGTGAATCCCGAGATCAGCCCCAGCATTTT. The genes are TRBV10-1 and TRBJ1-5; D unresolved. The CDR3 is 13 amino acids. Trimming took 3 bases from V and 5 from J, leaving 8 bases between them. The germline CDR1 and CDR2 sequences are WNHNN and SYGVQD (reference sequence).

This clone was counted a few times. A read error is possible here, since a much larger clone lies one base away. The gene calls are TRBV28 and TRBJ1-5; possibly TRBD1 for D (6 bases). The CDR3 extends over 13 amino acids. Trimming removed 6 bases at V and 1 base at J, with 7 bases between. Germline CDR1 is MDHEN and CDR2 is SYDVKM. CDR3 sequence reads: CASSQGSNQPQHF. The CDR3 coding sequence is TGTGCCAGCAGCCAGGGGAGCAATCAGCCCCAGCATTTT. Looking up the rest from reference TRBV28 and TRBJ1-5 gives the full variable domain: DVKVTQSSRYLVKRTGEKVFLECVQDMDHENMFWYRQDPGLGLRLIYFSYDVKMKEKGDIPEGYSVSREKKERFSLILESASTNQTSMYLCASSQGSNQPQHFGDGTRLSIL.

This clone was observed once. V is TRBV27 and J is TRBJ1-2; D not resolved. Germline loops: CDR1 MNHEY, CDR2 SMNVEV (reference sequence). This CDR3 has 14 amino acids. V was shortened by 4 bases and J by 5 bases, with 14 bases between the two germline ends. The CDR3 nucleotides are TGTGCCAGCAGTTCGGCCAGCCTTGGGTATGGCTACACCTTC. Its protein product is CASSSASLGYGYTF.

The CDR3, as DNA: TGTGCCAGCAGCTTGGATCGGCAGGGACGCACAGATACGCAGTATTTT. Translation: CASSLDRQGRTDTQYF. The V gene is TRBV5-4, the J gene TRBJ2-3; D might be TRBD1 or TRBD2, each matching 5 bases. This CDR3 contains 16 residues. With 0 bases removed from V and 1 base from J, the gap between germline ends came to 12 bases. Germline V gene sequence: CDR1 SGHNT, CDR2 YYREEE (reference sequence).

This clone was seen only a few times. The chain couples TRBV21-1 to TRBJ1-2; whether TRBD1, the table's D call, matches the DNA was not checked. TRBV21-1 is deemed a pseudogene. This CDR3 comprises 16 residues. The DNA for the CDR3 is TGTGCCAGCACCCTGGGCAGGGGTAGGCTGGGCGATGGCTACACCTTC. It yields the protein CASTLGRGRLGDGYTF.

The genes are TRBV11-1 and TRBJ2-1, with no clear D. This CDR3 has 13 residues. Trimming shortened V by 0 bases and J by 9 bases, and 9 bases separated the two germline ends. Germline lookup yields CDR1 SGHAT and CDR2 FQDESV (reference sequence). CDR3 sequence: CASSLALAGEQFF. In DNA, the CDR3 is TGTGCCAGCAGCTTAGCTTTAGCTGGTGAGCAGTTCTTC.

The CDR3 sequence is CASSISSAGQTQYF. CDR3 coding DNA: TGTGCCAGTAGTATTTCTTCGGCGGGACAGACGCAGTATTTT. The rearrangement joins TRBV19 to TRBJ2-3; D might be TRBD1 (7 bases). The CDR3 covers 14 residues. Deletions cut 3 bases from V and 9 bases from J, with 16 bases between. Germline V lookup: CDR1 LNHDA, CDR2 SQIVND (reference sequence). Filled out from reference TRBV19 and TRBJ2-3, the complete variable domain reads DGGITQSPKYLFRKEGQNVTLSCEQNLNHDAMYWYRQDPGQGLRLIYYSQIVNDFQKGDIAEGYSVSREKKESFPLTVTSAQKNPTAFYLCASSISSAGQTQYFGPGTRLTVL.

V gene TRBV6-5 combines with J gene TRBJ2-4; TRBD2 matches at 12 bases. The CDR3 runs 14 residues. Trimming took 7 bases from V and 9 from J; bases not matched to a gene: 7. Germline V gives CDR1 MNHEY, CDR2 SVGAGI. The CDR3 region is CASKLAGGGVIQYF. As DNA, the CDR3 is TGTGCCAGCAAACTAGCGGGAGGCGGGGTCATTCAGTACTTC.

The rearrangement uses TRBV5-4 and TRBJ2-7, with D possibly matching TRBD2 (5 bases). V dropped 0 bases and J dropped 1 base, with 11 bases sitting between them. CDR1 and CDR2 (germline): SGHNT, YYREEE (reference sequence). The CDR3 is 15 amino acids. In DNA form, the CDR3 reads TGTGCCAGCAGCTTGGGAGGGTCTCTGTCCTACGAGCAGTACTTC. This codes for CASSLGGSLSYEQYF.

The chain is built from TRBV11-1 and TRBJ2-3; 10 bases align to TRBD2. The CDR3 has 16 residues. Trimming at V came to 2 bases and at J to 5 bases, leaving 7 bases not matched to a gene. Germline V lookup: CDR1 SGHAT, CDR2 FQDESV (reference sequence). CDR3 in DNA: TGTGCCAGCAGCTTAACGAGTAGCGGGAGGCGAGATACGCAGTATTTT. This codes for CASSLTSSGRRDTQYF.

In its sample, this clone was seen once. This rearrangement joins TRBV7-9 to TRBJ2-7; 10 bases align to TRBD2. V was clipped by 5 bases and J by 6 bases; unmatched bases: 7. Germline values: CDR1 SEHNR, CDR2 FQNEAQ (reference sequence). The CDR3 has 14 amino acids. DNA for the CDR3: TGTGCCAGCAGCCCAATGAGCGGGAGGGGCGAGCAGTACTTC. Translation gives CASSPMSGRGEQYF.

The V gene is TRBV11-2, the J gene TRBJ2-7; possibly TRBD1 or TRBD2 for D (5 bases each). V lost 0 bases and J lost 4, with 16 bases in between. This CDR3 is 16 amino acids long. In germline, CDR1 is SGHAT, CDR2 FQNNGV. The CDR3 bases are TGTGCCAGCAGCTTAGAACAGGAGGTCGTTTATTACGAGCAGTACTTC. Translation: CASSLEQEVVYYEQYF.

The chain carries TRBV6-5 and TRBJ1-4; 8 nucleotides match TRBD1. This CDR3 has 15 amino acids. The V gene end was trimmed by 6 bases and the J gene end by 8 bases; junction bases not matched to a gene: 11. CDR1 and CDR2 from the germline V gene are MNHEY and SVGAGI. CDR3 region: CASRSRQGMGEKLFF. The CDR3 nucleotides read TGTGCCAGCAGGAGTCGACAGGGGATGGGGGAAAAACTGTTTTTT.

To note about this clone: Other DNA sequences in the same sample also yield this CDR3. CDR3 sequence (DNA): TGCGCCAGCAGCTTGGACCCAGGGGGAACTGAAGCTTTCTTT. This translates into CASSLDPGGTEAFF. The chain employs TRBV5-1 and TRBJ1-1, with 7 bases identical to TRBD1. CDR1 and CDR2 from the germline V gene are SGHRS and YFSETQ. The CDR3 covers 14 residues. The trim removed 0 bases at V and 5 bases at J, leaving 4 bases unmatched.

This clone was counted a single time. The gene calls are TRBV6-5 and TRBJ1-3; D is possibly TRBD1 (5 bases). CDR3 length: 15 amino acids. Trimming left V 0 bases short and J 4 bases short, with 10 bases between. Germline CDR1 and CDR2: MNHEY and SVGAGI. The CDR3 DNA reads as TGTGCCAGCAGTTACTCGGCAGGGTTCGGAAACACCATATATTTT. Protein sequence: CASSYSAGFGNTIYF.

There are a few counts of this clone. The CDR3 region has the DNA TGTGCCAGCAGTTTGGGGCTATCATCAGGGGTCGGGGCCAACGTCCTGACTTTC. This sequence encodes CASSLGLSSGVGANVLTF. The V and J genes are TRBV28 and TRBJ2-6; TRBD1 is a possible D gene (6 bases). This CDR3 has 18 amino acids. Germline CDR1 reads MDHEN; CDR2 reads SYDVKM. With 3 bases removed from V and 4 bases from J, the gap between germline ends came to 19 bases.

The V call is TRBV20-1, the J call TRBJ2-7; D call uncertain. The CDR3 runs to 10 residues. Germline V gives CDR1 DFQATT, CDR2 SNEGSKA (reference sequence). V lost 1 base, J lost 2 bases, and 0 bases lay in between. The CDR3 DNA reads TGCAGTGCTAGAGCCTACGAGCAGTACTTC. It codes for CSARAYEQYF.

The CDR3 sequence: CASSLNTGDQSYEQYF. As DNA, the CDR3 is TGCGCCAGCAGCCTGAACACGGGGGACCAGTCCTACGAGCAGTACTTC. The chain carries TRBV5-1 and TRBJ2-7; D is perhaps TRBD2 (6 bases). CDR1 SGHRS and CDR2 YFSETQ come from the germline V gene. V shed 4 bases and J shed 1 base, with 18 bases lying between them. The length of the CDR3 is 16 residues. The full variable domain, in which reference TRBV5-1 and TRBJ2-7 provide the parts outside the CDR3, is KAGVTQTPRYLIKTRGQQVTLSCSPISGHRSVSWYQQTPGQGLQFLFEYFSETQRNKGNFPGRFSGRQFSNSRSEMNVSTLELGDSALYLCASSLNTGDQSYEQYFGPGTRLTVT.

The chain uses TRBV18 and TRBJ2-3; TRBD1 might be the D (5 bases). CDR3 length: 17 residues. Germline CDR1 reads KGHSH; CDR2 reads LQKENI. Trimming removed 3 bases at V and 2 bases at J, with 18 bases between. The CDR3 loop is CASSPGRAVLVTDTQYF. The CDR3, as DNA: TGTGCCAGCTCACCGGGGCGAGCCGTTCTTGTCACAGATACGCAGTATTTT.